The next 4 T cell receptor beta chains were all read from a single sample in a study of cytomegalovirus exposure and HLA in healthy donors. The PCR ran on 60 Vbeta and 13 Jbeta primers. Produced via immunoSEQ multiplex PCR; TCRdb's table is partial and in-frame only. Of more than 150,000 clones listed, around 80% are singletons. The material sequenced was PBMCs. These receptors all come from a woman in her thirties or forties in good health and CMV-seropositive.

V and J are TRBV29-1 and TRBJ1-4; weak D call: TRBD1 (6 bases). In germline, CDR1 is SQVTM, CDR2 ANQGSEA. The CDR3 is made up of 13 amino acids. In DNA, the CDR3 is TGCCAAGGGTCCCAGGGACACGCTGAAAAACTGTTTTTT. This codes for CQGSQGHAEKLFF.

The chain recombines TRBV2 with TRBJ2-1; 9 bases are shared with TRBD2. V gave up 4 bases and J gave up 6 bases; unmatched junction bases: 10. This CDR3 spans 16 amino acids. Germline assignment: CDR1 SNHLY and CDR2 FYNNEI. CDR3 DNA: TGTGCCAGCAGTGGTGCGGGTAGCGGGAGCTTCAATGAGCAGTTCTTC. It encodes CASSGAGSGSFNEQFF.

To note about this clone: One end of the junction varies from germline; a read error may be responsible. The gene calls are TRBV7-7 and TRBJ2-2; 9 bases match TRBD2. This CDR3 comprises 17 residues. Germline CDR1 and CDR2: SSHAT and FNYEAQ (reference sequence). CDR3: CASSLATLAGNTGELFF. The CDR3 DNA is TGTGCTAGCAGCTTAGCGACTCTAGCGGGAAACACCGGGGAGCTGTTTTTT.

This chain connects TRBV7-8 to TRBJ1-4; 7 bases are a match to TRBD1. Trimming removed 5 bases from V and 3 bases from J; junction bases left unmatched: 9. This CDR3 is built from 16 residues. Germline V gene data show CDR1 as SGHVS and CDR2 as FQNEAQ. The CDR3 protein is CASSPRTGTANEKLFF. As DNA, the CDR3 is TGTGCCAGCAGCCCCAGAACCGGGACAGCTAATGAAAAACTGTTTTTT.